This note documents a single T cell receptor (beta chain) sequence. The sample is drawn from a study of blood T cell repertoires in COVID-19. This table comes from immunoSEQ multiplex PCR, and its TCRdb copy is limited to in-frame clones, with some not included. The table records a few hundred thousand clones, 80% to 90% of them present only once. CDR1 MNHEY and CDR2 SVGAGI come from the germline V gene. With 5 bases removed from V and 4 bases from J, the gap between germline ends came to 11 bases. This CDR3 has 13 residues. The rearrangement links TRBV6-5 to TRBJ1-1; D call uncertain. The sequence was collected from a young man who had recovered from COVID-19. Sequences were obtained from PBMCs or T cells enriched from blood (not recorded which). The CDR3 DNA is TGTGCCAGCAGTCAGGCCGGCCGCACTGAAGCTTTCTTT. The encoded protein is CASSQAGRTEAFF.